These 25 T cell receptor beta chains were all obtained from the same sample, sequenced in a study of cytotoxic CD8 clonotypes in ibrutinib-treated CLL (dated by TCRdb to the early 2020s). According to the study, the label for this sample's time point signals: progressive disease on ibrutinib. Library creation used the immunoSEQ multiplex PCR assay. The table comes from immuneACCESS by way of TCRdb, which keeps in-frame sequences with V and J called. Part of the clones is missing from these tables; in studies checked, under half for an unresolved V gene and the rest for unknown reasons. Here the sample has around 40,000 clones; under 80% occur a single time. The top ten clones comprise 10% of the sample. The material was PBMCs, obtained at disease progression, from a patient treated with ibrutinib. These receptors all stem from a human donor with chronic lymphocytic leukemia.

V is TRBV6-5 and J is TRBJ2-3; unclear D gene. The V and J ends lost 6 bases and 2 bases respectively, with 9 bases between them. CDR3 length: 13 amino acids. Germline V gene data show CDR1 as MNHEY and CDR2 as SVGAGI. The CDR3 region has the DNA TGTGCCAGCAGATCCTACCACACAGATACGCAGTATTTT. Its protein is CASRSYHTDTQYF.

The CDR3 region has the DNA TGTGCCAGCAAGCGGGGGGACAATGAGCAGTTCTTC. Residues: CASKRGDNEQFF. The V gene is TRBV7-8, the J gene TRBJ2-1; 9 bases are shared with TRBD2. The V gene end was trimmed by 7 bases and the J gene end by 5 bases; junction bases not matched to a gene: 0. Germline V lookup: CDR1 SGHVS, CDR2 FQNEAQ. The CDR3 runs to 12 residues.

CDR3 nucleotide sequence: TGCGCCAGCAGCCAAGAAAGCGGGGGACACAATGAGCAGTTCTTC. Translated: CASSQESGGHNEQFF. V is TRBV4-1 and J is TRBJ2-1, with 8 bases identical to TRBD2. The CDR3 runs to 15 residues. J gave up 5 bases and V 0 bases, and 3 bases lay outside the gene matches. Germline lookup yields CDR1 MGHRA and CDR2 YSYEKL.

The chain employs TRBV5-1 and TRBJ2-7; 7 bases are a match to TRBD1. The CDR3 sequence is 14 residues long. V was clipped by 0 bases and J by 3 bases; unmatched bases: 3. The germline gives CDR1 SGHRS, CDR2 YFSETQ. The DNA for the CDR3 is TGCGCCAGCAGCTTGGCCGGGACAGTCTACGAGCAGTACTTC. It encodes CASSLAGTVYEQYF.

This chain uses TRBV5-1 with TRBJ2-1; 10 bases are a match to TRBD1. J was trimmed by 3 bases and V by 4 bases; bases with no gene match: 7. The germline V gene encodes CDR1 SGHRS and CDR2 YFSETQ. The CDR3 covers 16 residues. CDR3 sequence reads: CASSPTGTGDYNEQFF. The CDR3 region has the DNA TGCGCCAGCAGCCCGACCGGGACAGGGGACTACAATGAGCAGTTCTTC.

The V and J genes are TRBV7-9 and TRBJ2-1; 9 bases map to TRBD1. This CDR3 region has 17 residues. The germline CDR1 and CDR2 sequences are SEHNR and FQNEAQ (reference sequence). Trimming at V came to 2 bases and at J to 14 bases, leaving 19 bases not matched to a gene. The CDR3 region is CASSLMPGQGTPRQEFF. CDR3 in DNA: TGTGCCAGCAGCTTAATGCCGGGACAGGGTACCCCTCGACAGGAGTTCTTC.

The chain is built from TRBV5-1 and TRBJ2-5; D is perhaps TRBD1 (6 bases). Germline V gives CDR1 SGHRS, CDR2 YFSETQ. Trimming cost V 4 bases and J 5 bases, with 15 bases left between them. CDR3 size: 14 residues. CDR3 protein: CASSEQGVGETQYF. CDR3 in DNA: TGCGCCAGCAGCGAACAGGGTGTCGGGGAGACCCAGTACTTC. The full variable domain, with the rest looked up from reference TRBV5-1 and TRBJ2-5, is KAGVTQTPRYLIKTRGQQVTLSCSPISGHRSVSWYQQTPGQGLQFLFEYFSETQRNKGNFPGRFSGRQFSNSRSEMNVSTLELGDSALYLCASSEQGVGETQYFGPGTRLLVL.

This clone was seen a handful of times. The chain has TRBV15 and TRBJ1-5; TRBD1 matches 7 bases. The CDR3 is 14 residues long. V gave up 4 bases and J gave up 9 bases; unmatched junction bases: 9. Germline V gene sequence: CDR1 LNHNV, CDR2 YYDKDF (reference sequence). The CDR3 sequence: CATSNRQGRLPQHF. DNA of the CDR3: TGTGCCACCAGCAATCGACAGGGACGGCTGCCCCAGCATTTT.

V is TRBV19 and J is TRBJ2-2; D ambiguous. Germline V gene lookup returns CDR1 LNHDA and CDR2 SQIVND (reference sequence). With 7 bases removed from V and 0 bases from J, the gap between germline ends came to 6 bases. This CDR3 has 13 residues. DNA of the CDR3: TGTGCCAGTAAAACAACGAACACCGGGGAGCTGTTTTTT. As protein: CASKTTNTGELFF.

The chain combines TRBV5-1 with TRBJ2-3; 10 bases fit TRBD2. This CDR3 contains 17 residues. The germline CDR1 and CDR2 sequences are SGHRS and YFSETQ. Trimming cost V 3 bases and J 1 base; bases outside gene matches: 8. The CDR3 region is CASSSGASGGRTDTQYF. As DNA, the CDR3 is TGCGCCAGCAGCTCCGGGGCTAGCGGGGGCCGCACAGATACGCAGTATTTT.

The chain links TRBV27 to TRBJ2-1; 8 bases line up with TRBD1. CDR1 and CDR2 (germline): MNHEY, SMNVEV (reference sequence). The length of the CDR3 is 15 residues. V was clipped by 5 bases and J by 5 bases; unmatched bases: 8. CDR3 DNA sequence: TGTGCCAGCAGTCATCGGACAGGGCTCGACAATGAGCAGTTCTTC. Amino acids: CASSHRTGLDNEQFF.

V gene TRBV19 combines with J gene TRBJ1-2; 9 bases agree with TRBD1. There are 14 residues in the CDR3. V shed 7 bases, J shed 3 bases, and the junction held 6 bases outside the gene matches. Per the germline V gene, CDR1 is LNHDA and CDR2 is SQIVND (reference sequence). The CDR3 DNA follows: TGTGCCAGTACCCCGAGGGACAGGGACTATGGCTACACCTTC. As protein: CASTPRDRDYGYTF.

The chain carries TRBV5-1 and TRBJ2-1; D gene uncertain. The CDR3 extends over 15 amino acids. Germline CDR1 and CDR2: SGHRS and YFSETQ. Between the trimmed V and J ends, which lost 1 base and 0 bases, there was a span of 8 bases. The CDR3 DNA is TGCGCCAGCAGCTTGATGGTTAGCTCCTACAATGAGCAGTTCTTC. It yields the protein CASSLMVSSYNEQFF.

This clone was seen just once. The chain carries TRBV5-1 and TRBJ2-3; D not resolved. CDR3 size: 14 residues. Germline CDR1 is SGHRS and CDR2 is YFSETQ. The germline V and J ends were trimmed by 1 base and 7 bases, with 13 bases remaining between them. The CDR3 nucleotides are TGCGCCAGCAGCTTGTTCGAGGCTGTGAATACGCAGTATTTT. Amino acids: CASSLFEAVNTQYF. The whole variable domain, remainder taken from reference TRBV5-1 and TRBJ2-3, is KAGVTQTPRYLIKTRGQQVTLSCSPISGHRSVSWYQQTPGQGLQFLFEYFSETQRNKGNFPGRFSGRQFSNSRSEMNVSTLELGDSALYLCASSLFEAVNTQYFGPGTRLTVL.

The chain employs TRBV7-6 and TRBJ2-2, with TRBD1 matching over 8 bases. With V trimmed by 0 bases and J by 7 bases, 7 bases remained unmatched. The length of the CDR3 is 16 residues. CDR1 is SGHVS and CDR2 is FNYEAQ in the germline V gene. Here the CDR3 DNA reads TGTGCCAGCAGCTTAGCGCAGGGGGCGCTGGGCGGGGAGCTGTTTTTT. As protein: CASSLAQGALGGELFF.

This sequence joins TRBV9 and TRBJ2-1; D is unclear. This CDR3 has 14 amino acids. Trimming shortened V by 4 bases and J by 4 bases, and 12 bases separated the two germline ends. In germline, CDR1 is SGDLS, CDR2 YYNGEE. The CDR3 bases are TGTGCCAGCAGCCCTAGGGATGTATACAATGAGCAGTTCTTC. Protein sequence: CASSPRDVYNEQFF.

V usage is TRBV2 and J usage is TRBJ2-1; 11 bases align to TRBD2. This CDR3 is built from 17 residues. With 6 bases clipped from V and 5 bases from J, the junction kept 12 bases outside the gene matches. Germline CDR1 and CDR2: SNHLY and FYNNEI. CDR3 in DNA: TGTGCCAGCAGCCCTATTACTAGCGGGAGTATCCACAATGAGCAGTTCTTC. It is translated as CASSPITSGSIHNEQFF.

This clone showed up just once. The chain links TRBV4-2 to TRBJ2-3; 9 nucleotides match TRBD2. The ends lost 0 bases at V and 6 bases at J; junction bases unmatched: 10. Germline V gene lookup returns CDR1 LGHNA and CDR2 YNFKEQ. The CDR3 contains 17 residues. The CDR3 sequence is CASSQEGLAGQGDTQYF. The CDR3 DNA reads as TGTGCCAGCAGCCAAGAGGGACTAGCAGGCCAGGGGGATACGCAGTATTTT.

To note about this clone: This sample includes further DNA sequences coding for the same CDR3. The chain joins TRBV2 to TRBJ1-1; a possible D gene is TRBD1 (6 bases). Germline V gene lookup returns CDR1 SNHLY and CDR2 FYNNEI. The CDR3 length is 14 residues. Trimming took 6 bases from V and 3 from J, leaving 14 bases between them. CDR3 amino acids: CASSVRGGDTEAFF. CDR3 nucleotide sequence: TGTGCCAGCAGCGTAAGAGGGGGGGACACTGAAGCTTTCTTT. Drawing the rest from reference TRBV2 and TRBJ1-1, the complete variable domain is EPEVTQTPSHQVTQMGQEVILRCVPISNHLYFYWYRQILGQKVEFLVSFYNNEISEKSEIFDDQFSVERPDGSNFTLKIRSTKLEDSAMYFCASSVRGGDTEAFFGQGTRLTVV.

V gene TRBV7-9 combines with J gene TRBJ2-7, with D uncertain. The CDR3 is 14 residues long. Per germline, CDR1 SEHNR and CDR2 FQNEAQ (reference sequence). Between the trimmed V and J ends, which lost 1 base and 2 bases, there was a span of 9 bases. The DNA of the CDR3 is TGTGCCAGCAGCTTAGGCGGCAGGCCCTACGAGCAGTACTTC. Translating it yields CASSLGGRPYEQYF.

This clone turned up a few times. The rearrangement links TRBV4-2 to TRBJ1-5, with unresolved D. V lost 4 bases and J lost 4, with 14 bases in between. The CDR3 runs 15 residues. Germline V gene lookup returns CDR1 LGHNA and CDR2 YNFKEQ. The CDR3 coding sequence is TGTGCCAGCAGCCCCCAAGAACAGACGAATCAGCCCCAGCATTTT. The encoded protein is CASSPQEQTNQPQHF.

A few counts support this clone. V usage is TRBV28 and J usage is TRBJ1-2, with D perhaps matching TRBD1 (5 bases). V was shortened by 3 bases and J by 4 bases, with 9 bases between the two germline ends. Germline V gene sequence: CDR1 MDHEN, CDR2 SYDVKM. This CDR3 has 13 residues. The CDR3 DNA reads as TGTGCCAGCAGTTTCAAGGGGTCCTATGGCTACACCTTC. It translates to CASSFKGSYGYTF.

The V gene is TRBV5-5, the J gene TRBJ2-3, with TRBD1 identical over 8 bases. V trimming: 1 base; J trimming: 1 base; junction bases outside the gene matches: 5. In germline, CDR1 is SGHKS, CDR2 YYEKEE (reference sequence). The CDR3 runs to 16 residues. The CDR3 region has the DNA TGTGCCAGCAGCTTGTGGGCGGGACAGGGCACAGATACGCAGTATTTT. This encodes CASSLWAGQGTDTQYF.

The chain links TRBV5-6 to TRBJ1-2; 9 bases map to TRBD1. With 5 bases clipped from V and 7 bases from J, the junction kept 9 bases outside the gene matches. The CDR3 sequence is 14 residues long. The germline gives CDR1 SGHDT, CDR2 YYEEEE. The CDR3 DNA reads TGTGCCAGCAGAAGGGCGGGGACAGGGTTTGGCTACACCTTC. Its translation is CASRRAGTGFGYTF.

This sequence joins TRBV25-1 and TRBJ2-7; D is unresolved. Germline V gene lookup returns CDR1 MGHDK and CDR2 SYGVNS. Trimming shortened V by 3 bases and J by 7 bases, and 10 bases separated the two germline ends. The CDR3 consists of 12 residues. This CDR3 is CASSDPTREQYF. The CDR3 nucleotides read TGTGCCAGCAGTGATCCCACGAGGGAGCAGTACTTC.